The rows below give T cell receptor beta chains drawn from one sample of a study of CD8 T cells in Susac syndrome. TCRdb redid the calling of the immunoSEQ multiplex PCR reads with MiXCR, one entry per CDR3 protein. The sample carries about 240,000 distinct CDR3 sequences, 90% to 97% recorded once. Source material: CD4+ T cells from PBMCs. These receptors originate from a human donor with Susac syndrome. Each CDR3 is given with its conserved first and last residue. A D gene is named only where the DNA matches it firmly.

V gene	J gene	D gene	CDR3 DNA	CDR3 protein
TRBV5-4	TRBJ2-3	.	TGTGCAGGCGCCCTAAGGGGCTTCACAGATACGCAGTATTTT	CAGALRGFTDTQYF
TRBV18	TRBJ1-1	.	TGTGCCAGCTCACCGAACGGAGGGCCGAACACTGAAGCTTTCTTT	CASSPNGGPNTEAFF
TRBV9	TRBJ1-2	.	TGTGCCAGCAGCGTAGACACCTCGGGGGGCTACACCTTC	CASSVDTSGGYTF
TRBV2	TRBJ2-3	.	TGTGCCAGCAGGGGTGTGGGCAGTCAGTATTTT	CASRGVGSQYF
TRBV13	TRBJ2-4	TRBD2	TGTGCCAGCAGCTTAGCCCCCGGGACTAGCGGGATAGCCAAAAACATTCAGTACTTC	CASSLAPGTSGIAKNIQYF
TRBV12-5	TRBJ1-1	.	TGTGCTAGTGGTTCCGCGGGGGCAGGGGCGATGAACACTGAAGCTTTCTTT	CASGSAGAGAMNTEAFF
TRBV20-1	TRBJ2-7	TRBD2	TGCAGTGCTGGATTAGCGGGAGGGCCCCGCGAGCAGTACTTC	CSAGLAGGPREQYF
TRBV4-2	TRBJ2-1	.	TGTGCCAGCAGCCAAGTCGAACTAGTTAGTGATAATGAGCAGTTCTTC	CASSQVELVSDNEQFF
TRBV10-3	TRBJ2-7	.	TGTGCCATCAGTGACAACGAGGGATTGGGGCAGTACTTC	CAISDNEGLGQYF
TRBV20-1	TRBJ2-2	.	TGCAGTGCTAGAGTATCTAGCTCTCCCGGGGAGCTGTTTTTT	CSARVSSSPGELFF
TRBV27	TRBJ2-7	TRBD2	TGTGCCAGCAGCCGGGGGACTAGCGGGAGGTTGGGCTCCTACGAGCAGTACTTC	CASSRGTSGRLGSYEQYF
TRBV12-3/TRBV12-4	TRBJ1-2	.	TGTGCCAGCAGTTTTATTCGGGGCTACACCTTC	CASSFIRGYTF
TRBV7-8	TRBJ2-1	TRBD2	TGTGCCAGCAGCCCTCGGACTAGCCCAAACAATGAGCAGTTCTTC	CASSPRTSPNNEQFF
TRBV5-6	TRBJ1-1	TRBD1	TGTGCCAGCAGCTTGGGGTACAGGGGGATCATGAACACTGAAGCTTTCTTT	CASSLGYRGIMNTEAFF